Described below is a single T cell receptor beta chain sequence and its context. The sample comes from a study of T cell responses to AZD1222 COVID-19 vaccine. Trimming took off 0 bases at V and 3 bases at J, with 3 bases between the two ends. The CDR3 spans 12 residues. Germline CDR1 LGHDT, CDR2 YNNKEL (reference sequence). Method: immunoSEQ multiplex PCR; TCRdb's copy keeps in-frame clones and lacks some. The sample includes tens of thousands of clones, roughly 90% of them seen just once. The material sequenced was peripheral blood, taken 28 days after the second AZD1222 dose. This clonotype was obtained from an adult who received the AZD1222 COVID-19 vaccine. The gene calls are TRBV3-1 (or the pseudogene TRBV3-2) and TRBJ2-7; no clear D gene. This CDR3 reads CASSQDLYEQYF. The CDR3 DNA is TGTGCCAGCAGCCAAGACCTCTACGAGCAGTACTTC.